The 13 T cell receptor beta chains given below trace back to one sample, sequenced in a study of T cells expressing NK-cell markers. TCRdb re-analyzed the 5' RACE reads; it lists each CDR3 protein once, without DNA. This sample's clone table lists approximately 440,000 distinct CDR3 sequences. Material: blood T cells: a sorted CD56 or NKG2C T cell subset, CD4+ or CD8+ T cells, or bulk PBMC T cells (not recorded which). These receptor sequences come from a woman in her fifties or sixties in good health.

This chain links TRBV7-3 with TRBJ2-2; the D call from TCRdb, TRBD1, cannot be confirmed without DNA. The CDR3 spans 15 residues. CDR1 is SGHTA, CDR2 FQGTGA, per germline. The CDR3 protein is CASSSNAGYPGELFF.

The genes are TRBV4-1 and TRBJ2-1; TCRdb's assignment of TRBD2 cannot be checked, as there is no DNA. The CDR3 spans 18 residues. Germline V gene data show CDR1 as MGHRA and CDR2 as YSYEKL. The CDR3 sequence is CASSAGTSGRALGNEQFF.

This rearrangement joins TRBV21-1 to TRBJ1-1; TCRdb indicates TRBD1, and absent DNA this call remains unverified. TRBV21-1 is annotated as a pseudogene. The CDR3 has 15 amino acids. This chain's CDR3 is CASSKVGQMNTEAFF.

The rearrangement uses TRBV2 and TRBJ2-1. This CDR3 has 13 residues. Germline-derived CDR1 and CDR2 are SNHLY and FYNNEI. The CDR3 region is CASSESSATEQFF.

The CDR3: CASSPYVGLAKNIQYF. This chain joins TRBV4-2 and TRBJ2-4. Germline CDR1 is LGHNA and CDR2 is YNFKEQ. This CDR3 spans 16 amino acids.

The CDR3 spells CASSLPGLHRQDTQYF. The chain links TRBV7-7 to TRBJ2-3; TCRdb calls TRBD2, which cannot be checked without DNA. Germline assignment: CDR1 SSHAT and CDR2 FNYEAQ (reference sequence). The CDR3 spans 16 residues.

J is TRBJ2-7 and V is TRBV20-1; no DNA is available, so the TRBD1 call from TCRdb remains unchecked. This CDR3 comprises 12 residues. The germline gives CDR1 DFQATT, CDR2 SNEGSKA (reference sequence). The CDR3 loop reads CSAGRTGFEQYF.

The J gene is TRBJ1-6, the V gene TRBV10-3; without DNA, the TCRdb call of TRBD1 cannot be checked. This CDR3 has 13 residues. Germline V CDR1 and CDR2: ENHRY, SYGVKD. The CDR3 reads CATRTGPRAPLHF.

V usage is TRBV6-1 and J usage is TRBJ2-5; the TCRdb D gene call, TRBD2, has no DNA to confirm it. Per germline, CDR1 MNHNS and CDR2 SASEGT. The CDR3 has 13 amino acids. The CDR3 loop is CASREGLQETQYF.

The chain links TRBV6-1 to TRBJ2-1. The germline gives CDR1 MNHNS, CDR2 SASEGT. CDR3 size: 14 residues. The CDR3: CASSERPKYNEQFF.

The V gene is TRBV12-3 or TRBV12-4, the J gene TRBJ1-1. The CDR3 has 14 amino acids. The chain's CDR3 is CASSLRSGTTEAFF.

This rearrangement joins TRBV12-3 or TRBV12-4 to TRBJ2-3; without DNA, the TCRdb call of TRBD2 cannot be checked. This CDR3 has 15 amino acids. The CDR3 loop reads CASSPLGRAPDTQYF.

This chain connects TRBV12-5 to TRBJ1-5; the D call from TCRdb, TRBD1, cannot be confirmed without DNA. Germline lookup yields CDR1 LGHNT and CDR2 FRNRAP. This CDR3 has 14 residues. CDR3 in amino acids: CASGLYAGDQPQHF.